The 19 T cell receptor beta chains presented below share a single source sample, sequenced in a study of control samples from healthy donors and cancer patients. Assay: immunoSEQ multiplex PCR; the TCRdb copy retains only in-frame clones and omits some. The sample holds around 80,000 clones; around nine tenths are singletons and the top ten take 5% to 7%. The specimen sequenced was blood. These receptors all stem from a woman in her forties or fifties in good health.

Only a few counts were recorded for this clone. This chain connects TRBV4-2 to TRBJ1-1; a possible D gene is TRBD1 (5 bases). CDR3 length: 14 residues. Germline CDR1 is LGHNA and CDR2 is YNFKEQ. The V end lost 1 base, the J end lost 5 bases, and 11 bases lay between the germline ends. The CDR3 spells CASSQGQLGTEAFF. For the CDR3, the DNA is TGTGCCAGCAGCCAAGGACAGCTGGGAACTGAAGCTTTCTTT.

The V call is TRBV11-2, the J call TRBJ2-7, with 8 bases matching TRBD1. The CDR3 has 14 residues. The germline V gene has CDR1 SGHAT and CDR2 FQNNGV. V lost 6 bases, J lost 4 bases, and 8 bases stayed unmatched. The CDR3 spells CASSRIGTGYEQYF. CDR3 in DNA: TGTGCCAGCAGTCGTATTGGGACAGGTTACGAGCAGTACTTC. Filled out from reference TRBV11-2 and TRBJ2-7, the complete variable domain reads EAGVAQSPRYKIIEKRQSVAFWCNPISGHATLYWYQQILGQGPKLLIQFQNNGVVDDSQLPKDRFSAERLKGVDSTLKIQPAKLEDSAVYLCASSRIGTGYEQYFGPGTRLTVT.

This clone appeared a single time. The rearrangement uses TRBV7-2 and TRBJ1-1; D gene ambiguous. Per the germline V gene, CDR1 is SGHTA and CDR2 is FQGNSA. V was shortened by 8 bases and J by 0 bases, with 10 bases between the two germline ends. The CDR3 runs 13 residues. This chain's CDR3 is CASDKYMNTEAFF. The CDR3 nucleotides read TGTGCCAGCGACAAGTACATGAACACTGAAGCTTTCTTT.

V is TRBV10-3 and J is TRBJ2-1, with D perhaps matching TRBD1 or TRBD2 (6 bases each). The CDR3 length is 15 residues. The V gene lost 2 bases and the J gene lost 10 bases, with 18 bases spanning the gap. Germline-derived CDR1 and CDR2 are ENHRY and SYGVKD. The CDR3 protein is CAISEAEGGVGEQFF. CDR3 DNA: TGTGCCATCAGTGAGGCTGAGGGGGGCGTGGGGGAGCAGTTCTTC.

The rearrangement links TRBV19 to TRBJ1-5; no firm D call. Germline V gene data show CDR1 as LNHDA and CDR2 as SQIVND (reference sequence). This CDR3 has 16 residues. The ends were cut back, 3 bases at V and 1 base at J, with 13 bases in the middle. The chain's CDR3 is CASSILGVGSNQPQHF. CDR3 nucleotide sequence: TGTGCCAGTAGTATTCTCGGGGTAGGGAGCAATCAGCCCCAGCATTTT.

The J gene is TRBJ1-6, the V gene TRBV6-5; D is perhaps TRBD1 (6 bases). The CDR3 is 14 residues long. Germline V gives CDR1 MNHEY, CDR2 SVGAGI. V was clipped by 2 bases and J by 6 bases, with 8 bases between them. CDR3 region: CASSYNRVNSPLHF. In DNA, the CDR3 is TGTGCCAGCAGTTACAACAGGGTTAATTCACCCCTCCACTTT.

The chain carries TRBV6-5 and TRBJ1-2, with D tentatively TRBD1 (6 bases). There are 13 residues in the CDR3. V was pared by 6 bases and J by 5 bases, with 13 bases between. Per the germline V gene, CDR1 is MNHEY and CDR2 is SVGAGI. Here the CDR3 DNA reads TGTGCCAGCAGCGTAGTGGGGGCGTATGGCTACACCTTC. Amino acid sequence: CASSVVGAYGYTF.

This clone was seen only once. The DNA for the CDR3 is TGTGCCAGCAGCTTATGGGGAGGCCAACTCCTAAAACTGTTTTTT. Amino acids: CASSLWGGQLLKLFF. The chain uses TRBV7-8 and TRBJ1-4, with D unresolved. Germline V gene lookup returns CDR1 SGHVS and CDR2 FQNEAQ. V dropped 2 bases and J dropped 10 bases, with 17 bases sitting between them. This CDR3 contains 15 residues. The full variable domain, with the rest looked up from reference TRBV7-8 and TRBJ1-4, is GAGVSQSPRYKVAKRGQDVALRCDPISGHVSLFWYQQALGQGPEFLTYFQNEAQLDKSGLPSDRFFAERPEGSVSTLKIQRTQQEDSAVYLCASSLWGGQLLKLFFGSGTQLSVL.

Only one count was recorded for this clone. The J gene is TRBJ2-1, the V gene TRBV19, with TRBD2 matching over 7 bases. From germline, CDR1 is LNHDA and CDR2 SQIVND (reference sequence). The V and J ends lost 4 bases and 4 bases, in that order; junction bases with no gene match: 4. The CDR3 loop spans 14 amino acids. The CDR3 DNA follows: TGTGCCAGTAGTAGCGGGGGTGATTACAATGAGCAGTTCTTC. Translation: CASSSGGDYNEQFF.

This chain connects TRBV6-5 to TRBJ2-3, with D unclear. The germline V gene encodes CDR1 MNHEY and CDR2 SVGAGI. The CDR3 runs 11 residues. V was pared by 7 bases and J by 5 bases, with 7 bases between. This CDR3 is CASIHRDTQYF. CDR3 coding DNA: TGTGCCAGCATTCATCGAGATACGCAGTATTTT.

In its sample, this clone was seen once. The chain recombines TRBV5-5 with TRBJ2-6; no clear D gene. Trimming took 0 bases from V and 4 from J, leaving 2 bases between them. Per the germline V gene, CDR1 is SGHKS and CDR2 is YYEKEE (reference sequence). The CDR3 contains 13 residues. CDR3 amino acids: CASSLEGANVLTF. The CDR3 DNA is TGTGCCAGCAGCTTGGAAGGGGCCAACGTCCTGACTTTC.

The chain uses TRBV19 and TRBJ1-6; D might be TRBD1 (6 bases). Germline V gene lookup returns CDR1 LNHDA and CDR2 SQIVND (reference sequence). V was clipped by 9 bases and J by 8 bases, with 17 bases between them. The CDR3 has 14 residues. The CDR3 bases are TGTGCCAGCCACAGGGCTAGCATTGATTCACCCCTCCACTTT. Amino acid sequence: CASHRASIDSPLHF.

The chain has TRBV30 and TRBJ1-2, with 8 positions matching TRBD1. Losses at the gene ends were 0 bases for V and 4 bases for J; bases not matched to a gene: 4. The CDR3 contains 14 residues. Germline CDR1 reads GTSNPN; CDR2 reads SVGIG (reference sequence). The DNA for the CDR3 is TGTGCCTGGAGTGTGGGACAGGCGGGCTATGGCTACACCTTC. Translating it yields CAWSVGQAGYGYTF. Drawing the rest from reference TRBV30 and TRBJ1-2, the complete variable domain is SQTIHQWPATLVQPVGSPLSLECTVEGTSNPNLYWYRQAAGRGLQLLFYSVGIGQISSEVPQNLSASRPQDRQFILSSKKLLLSDSGFYLCAWSVGQAGYGYTFGSGTRLTVV.

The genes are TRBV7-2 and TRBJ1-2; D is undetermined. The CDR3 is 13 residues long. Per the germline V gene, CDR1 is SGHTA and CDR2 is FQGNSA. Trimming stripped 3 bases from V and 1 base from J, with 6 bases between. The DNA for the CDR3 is TGTGCCAGCAGCTTTGGAATTAACTATGGCTACACCTTC. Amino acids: CASSFGINYGYTF.

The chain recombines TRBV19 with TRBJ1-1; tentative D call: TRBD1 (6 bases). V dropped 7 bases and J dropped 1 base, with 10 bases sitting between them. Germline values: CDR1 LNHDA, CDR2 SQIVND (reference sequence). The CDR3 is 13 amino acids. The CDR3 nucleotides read TGTGCCAGTACCTGGACAGCGAACACTGAAGCTTTCTTT. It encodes CASTWTANTEAFF.

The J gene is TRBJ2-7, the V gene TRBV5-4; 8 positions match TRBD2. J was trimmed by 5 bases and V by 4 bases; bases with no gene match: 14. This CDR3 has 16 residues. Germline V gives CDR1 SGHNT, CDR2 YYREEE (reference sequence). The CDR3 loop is CASSAARGGLNHEQYF. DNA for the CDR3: TGTGCCAGCAGCGCGGCCCGGGGGGGCCTTAACCACGAGCAGTACTTC. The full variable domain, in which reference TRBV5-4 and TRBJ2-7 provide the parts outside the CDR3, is ETGVTQSPTHLIKTRGQQVTLRCSSQSGHNTVSWYQQALGQGPQFIFQYYREEENGRGNFPPRFSGLQFPNYSSELNVNALELDDSALYLCASSAARGGLNHEQYFGPGTRLTVT.

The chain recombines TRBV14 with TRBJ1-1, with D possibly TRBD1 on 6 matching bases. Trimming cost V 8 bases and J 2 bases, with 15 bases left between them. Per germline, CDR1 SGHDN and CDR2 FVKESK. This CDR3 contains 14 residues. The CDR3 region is CASAIRGSNTEAFF. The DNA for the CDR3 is TGTGCCAGCGCTATAAGGGGGAGTAACACTGAAGCTTTCTTT.

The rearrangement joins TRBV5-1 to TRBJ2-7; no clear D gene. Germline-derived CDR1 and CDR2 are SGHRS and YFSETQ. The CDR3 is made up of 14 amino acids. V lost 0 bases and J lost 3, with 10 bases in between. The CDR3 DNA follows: TGCGCCAGCAGCTTGGGGACGGATAACTACGAGCAGTACTTC. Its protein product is CASSLGTDNYEQYF.

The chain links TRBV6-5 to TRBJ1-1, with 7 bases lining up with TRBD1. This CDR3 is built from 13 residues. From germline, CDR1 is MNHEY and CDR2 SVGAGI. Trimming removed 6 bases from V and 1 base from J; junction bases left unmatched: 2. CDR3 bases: TGTGCCAGCAGCCGGACAGGGAACACTGAAGCTTTCTTT. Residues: CASSRTGNTEAFF.